The clone carrying this T cell receptor beta chain was counted many times. A much bigger clone sits one base away, suggesting this may be a read error. This record comes from a study of tumor-infiltrating lymphocytes in oesophageal squamous cell carcinoma. The CDR3 contains 15 residues. The germline V gene has CDR1 SGHAT and CDR2 FQNNGV. The germline V and J ends were trimmed by 4 bases and 7 bases, with 20 bases remaining between them. TCRdb re-analysed the PCR reads in MiXCR, keeping a single row per CDR3 protein. The data contain more than 10,000 distinct CDR3 sequences, nearly 60% of them singletons.

The sample was esophageal tumor tissue. The chain joins TRBV11-2 to TRBJ2-7; D ambiguous. The TCR sequence derives from a female donor with esophageal squamous cell carcinoma. CDR3 bases: TGTGCCAGCAGCTCCATTGGGATAAAGTACAATGAGCAGTACTTC. Amino acid sequence: CASSSIGIKYNEQYF.